Presented here are 9 T cell receptor beta chains from one specimen sequenced in a study of T cell responses to AZD1222 COVID-19 vaccine. Some clones are missing from TCRdb's copy, which holds only in-frame ones; the method was immunoSEQ multiplex PCR. The sample has 150,000 to 200,000 clones; 75% to 95% are singletons. This specimen consisted of peripheral blood, obtained on day 0 of AZD1222 vaccination. The receptor set was obtained from an adult in good health.

This clone was detected only once. V gene TRBV5-1 combines with J gene TRBJ2-7; 9 nucleotides match TRBD1. J gave up 1 base and V 0 bases, and 5 bases lay outside the gene matches. This CDR3 is built from 16 residues. Germline V gene lookup returns CDR1 SGHRS and CDR2 YFSETQ. CDR3 sequence: CASSLGPGTGSYEQYF. CDR3 bases: TGCGCCAGCAGCTTGGGTCCTGGGACAGGGTCCTACGAGCAGTACTTC.

The rearrangement uses TRBV27 and TRBJ1-6, with D maybe TRBD1 (5 bases). The CDR3 runs to 17 residues. V was cut by 4 bases and J by 1 base, with 14 bases left in between. The germline V gene encodes CDR1 MNHEY and CDR2 SMNVEV (reference sequence). CDR3 DNA: TGTGCCAGCAGTTCCGCTCCCGGGGGTTCCTATAATTCACCCCTCCACTTT. As protein: CASSSAPGGSYNSPLHF.

The V and J genes are TRBV30 and TRBJ1-1, with a tentative D call TRBD1 (6 bases). CDR1 GTSNPN and CDR2 SVGIG come from the germline V gene (reference sequence). V lost 0 bases to trimming and J lost 6 bases, with 11 bases between them. The CDR3 has 13 amino acids. CDR3 amino acids: CAWSVREGAEAFF. CDR3 bases: TGTGCCTGGAGTGTAAGGGAGGGGGCTGAAGCTTTCTTT.

The rearrangement links TRBV19 to TRBJ1-1; 9 bases map to TRBD1. The germline V gene has CDR1 LNHDA and CDR2 SQIVND (reference sequence). This CDR3 has 13 amino acids. Germline trimming cut 6 bases from V and 3 bases from J; bases unmatched to any gene: 2. As DNA, the CDR3 is TGTGCCAGTAGGGGACAGGGCGACACTGAAGCTTTCTTT. This encodes CASRGQGDTEAFF.

This clone appeared a single time. This CDR3 is CASSLARGNDQETQYF. The CDR3 coding sequence is TGTGCCAGCAGCTTAGCCCGGGGTAACGACCAAGAGACCCAGTACTTC. This chain links TRBV11-1 with TRBJ2-5; possibly TRBD2 for D (5 bases). Germline V gene sequence: CDR1 SGHAT, CDR2 FQDESV (reference sequence). Trimming cost V 0 bases and J 0 bases, with 11 bases left between them. CDR3 length: 16 residues.

The genes are TRBV7-3 and TRBJ1-1; D uncertain. Germline values: CDR1 SGHTA, CDR2 FQGTGA. The CDR3 has 12 residues. The germline V and J ends were trimmed by 1 base and 7 bases, with 7 bases remaining between them. In nucleotides, the CDR3 is TGTGCCAGCAGCTTAAGGACTGTTGAAGCTTTCTTT. This codes for CASSLRTVEAFF.

The gene calls are TRBV7-2 and TRBJ2-7, with TRBD2 matching over 8 bases. Germline V gives CDR1 SGHTA, CDR2 FQGNSA. V shed 3 bases, J shed 2 bases, and the junction held 9 bases outside the gene matches. The CDR3 covers 16 residues. The CDR3 DNA sequence: TGTGCCAGCAGCTTGGAGCGGGAGATTTTCCCCTACGAGCAGTACTTC. It specifies CASSLEREIFPYEQYF.

This sequence joins TRBV7-8 and TRBJ2-7; perhaps D is TRBD1 or TRBD2 (5 bases each). Per the germline V gene, CDR1 is SGHVS and CDR2 is FQNEAQ. The V gene lost 5 bases and the J gene lost 7 bases, with 21 bases spanning the gap. The CDR3 consists of 15 residues. The CDR3 DNA reads as TGTGCCAGCAGCCCTTTGCCCGGGACGCTGATAGAGCAGTACTTC. Translating gives CASSPLPGTLIEQYF.

The genes are TRBV7-3 and TRBJ2-7, with D perhaps matching TRBD2 (5 bases). Germline values: CDR1 SGHTA, CDR2 FQGTGA. The V end lost 5 bases, the J end lost 5 bases, and 19 bases lay between the germline ends. This CDR3 spans 15 amino acids. For the CDR3, the DNA is TGTGCCAGCAGCCTTCTTAAAGCGGAGTCTAACGAGCAGTACTTC. This gives the protein CASSLLKAESNEQYF. Based on the CDR3 plus reference TRBV7-3 and TRBJ2-7, the full variable domain is GAGVSQTPSNKVTEKGKYVELRCDPISGHTALYWYRQSLGQGPEFLIYFQGTGAADDSGLPNDRFFAVRPEGSVSTLKIQRTERGDSAVYLCASSLLKAESNEQYFGPGTRLTVT.